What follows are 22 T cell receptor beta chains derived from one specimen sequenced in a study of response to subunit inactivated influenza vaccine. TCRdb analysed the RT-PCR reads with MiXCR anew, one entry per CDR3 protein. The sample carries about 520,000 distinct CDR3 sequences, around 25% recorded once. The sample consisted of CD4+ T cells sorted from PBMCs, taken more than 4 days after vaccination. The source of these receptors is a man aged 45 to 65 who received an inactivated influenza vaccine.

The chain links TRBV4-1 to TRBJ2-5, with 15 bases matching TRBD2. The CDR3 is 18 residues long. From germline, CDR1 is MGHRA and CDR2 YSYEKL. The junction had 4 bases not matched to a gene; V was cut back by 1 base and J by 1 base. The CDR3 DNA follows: TGCGCCAGCAGCCAAGGGACTAGCGGGGGGGGACGCCAAGAGACCCAGTACTTC. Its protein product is CASSQGTSGGGRQETQYF.

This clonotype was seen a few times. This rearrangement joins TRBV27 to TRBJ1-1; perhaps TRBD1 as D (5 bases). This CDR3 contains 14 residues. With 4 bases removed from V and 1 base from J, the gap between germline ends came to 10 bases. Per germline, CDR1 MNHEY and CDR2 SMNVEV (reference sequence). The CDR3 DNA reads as TGTGCCAGCAGTTACCGGGACGGGAACACTGAAGCTTTCTTT. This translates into CASSYRDGNTEAFF.

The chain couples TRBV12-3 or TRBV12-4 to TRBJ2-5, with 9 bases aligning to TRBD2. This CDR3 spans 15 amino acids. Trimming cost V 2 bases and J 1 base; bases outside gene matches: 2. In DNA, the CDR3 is TGTGCCAGCAGTTTACGCGGGAGGGTCCAAGAGACCCAGTACTTC. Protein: CASSLRGRVQETQYF.

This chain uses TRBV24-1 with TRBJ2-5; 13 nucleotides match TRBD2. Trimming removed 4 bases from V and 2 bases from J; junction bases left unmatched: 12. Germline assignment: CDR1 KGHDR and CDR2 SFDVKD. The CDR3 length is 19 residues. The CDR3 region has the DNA TGTGCCACCAGTGACTCCTGGACTAGCGGGAGTCAGAGACAAGAGACCCAGTACTTC. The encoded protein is CATSDSWTSGSQRQETQYF.

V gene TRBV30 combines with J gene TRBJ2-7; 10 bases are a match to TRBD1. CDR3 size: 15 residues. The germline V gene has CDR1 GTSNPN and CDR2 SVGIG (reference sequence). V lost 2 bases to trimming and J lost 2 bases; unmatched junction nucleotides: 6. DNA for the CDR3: TGTGCCTGGAGTTCGGGACAGGGGTCCCCCTACGAGCAGTACTTC. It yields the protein CAWSSGQGSPYEQYF.

The CDR3 reads CSARLQGAGPQHF. The CDR3 DNA sequence: TGCAGTGCTAGACTCCAGGGGGCCGGCCCCCAGCATTTT. The chain employs TRBV20-1 and TRBJ1-5; 8 bases map to TRBD1. The J segment lost 10 bases and the V segment lost 2 bases, leaving 7 bases of the junction unmatched. CDR3 length equals 13 residues. CDR1 is DFQATT, CDR2 SNEGSKA, per germline (reference sequence).

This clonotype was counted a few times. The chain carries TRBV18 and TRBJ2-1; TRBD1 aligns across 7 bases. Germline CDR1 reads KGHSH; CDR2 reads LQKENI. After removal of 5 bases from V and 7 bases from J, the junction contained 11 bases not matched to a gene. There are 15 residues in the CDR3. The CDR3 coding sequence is TGTGCCAGCTCAATTTCCCAGGGGGTAAATAATGAGCAGTTCTTC. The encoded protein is CASSISQGVNNEQFF.

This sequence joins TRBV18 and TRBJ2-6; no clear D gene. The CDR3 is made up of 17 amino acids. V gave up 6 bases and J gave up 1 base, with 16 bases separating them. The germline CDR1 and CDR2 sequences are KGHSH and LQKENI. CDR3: CASSKVGPGSGANVLTF. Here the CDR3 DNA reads TGTGCCAGCTCCAAGGTGGGCCCCGGTTCTGGGGCCAACGTCCTGACTTTC.

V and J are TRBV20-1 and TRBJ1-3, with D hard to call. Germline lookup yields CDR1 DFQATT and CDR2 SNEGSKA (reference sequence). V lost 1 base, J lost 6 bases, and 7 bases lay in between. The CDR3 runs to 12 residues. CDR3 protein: CSARGPANTIYF. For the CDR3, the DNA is TGCAGTGCTAGAGGGCCCGCAAACACCATATATTTT.

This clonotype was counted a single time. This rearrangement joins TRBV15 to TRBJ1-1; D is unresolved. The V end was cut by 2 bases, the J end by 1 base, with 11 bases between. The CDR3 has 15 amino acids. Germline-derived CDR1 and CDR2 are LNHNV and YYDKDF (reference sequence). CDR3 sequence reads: CATSRTYTGNTEAFF. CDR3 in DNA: TGTGCCACCAGCAGAACTTACACCGGGAACACTGAAGCTTTCTTT.

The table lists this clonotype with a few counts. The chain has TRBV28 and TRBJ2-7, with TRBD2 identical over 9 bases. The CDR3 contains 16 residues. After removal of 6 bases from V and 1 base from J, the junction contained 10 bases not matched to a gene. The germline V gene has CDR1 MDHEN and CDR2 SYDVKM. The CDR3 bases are TGTGCCAGCAGGCCCTTCGGGCTAGCGGGATCCTACGAGCAGTACTTC. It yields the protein CASRPFGLAGSYEQYF.

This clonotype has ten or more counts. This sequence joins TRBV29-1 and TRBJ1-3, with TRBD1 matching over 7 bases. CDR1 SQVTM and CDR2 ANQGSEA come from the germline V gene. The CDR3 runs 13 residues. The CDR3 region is CTRDSKTGNTIYF. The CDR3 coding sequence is TGCACCCGGGACAGCAAGACTGGAAACACCATATATTTT.

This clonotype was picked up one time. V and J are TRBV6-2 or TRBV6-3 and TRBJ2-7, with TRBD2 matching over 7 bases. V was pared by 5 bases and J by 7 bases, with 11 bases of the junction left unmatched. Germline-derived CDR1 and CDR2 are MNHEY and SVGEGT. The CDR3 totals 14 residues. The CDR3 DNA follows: TGTGCCAGCAGTCGCGGGGGAGTGGGAACGGAGCAGTACTTC. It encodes CASSRGGVGTEQYF.

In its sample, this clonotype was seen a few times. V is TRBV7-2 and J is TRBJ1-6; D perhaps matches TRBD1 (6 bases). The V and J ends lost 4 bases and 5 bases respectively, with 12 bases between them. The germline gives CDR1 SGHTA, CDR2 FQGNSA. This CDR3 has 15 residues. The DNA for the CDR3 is TGTGCCAGCAGCTCATACAGGGCTCATAATTCACCCCTCCACTTT. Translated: CASSSYRAHNSPLHF.

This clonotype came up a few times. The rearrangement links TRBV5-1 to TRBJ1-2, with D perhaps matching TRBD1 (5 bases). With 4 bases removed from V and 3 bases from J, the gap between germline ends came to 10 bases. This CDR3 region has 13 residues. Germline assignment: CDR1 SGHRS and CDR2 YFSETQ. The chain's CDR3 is CASSIRGHYGYTF. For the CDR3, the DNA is TGCGCCAGCAGCATACGGGGACACTATGGCTACACCTTC.

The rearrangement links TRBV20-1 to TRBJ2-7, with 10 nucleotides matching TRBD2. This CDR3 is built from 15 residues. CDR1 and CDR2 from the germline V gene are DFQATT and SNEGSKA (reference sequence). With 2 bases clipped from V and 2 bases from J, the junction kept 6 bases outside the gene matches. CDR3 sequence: CSARPLAGGTYEQYF. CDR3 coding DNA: TGCAGTGCTAGACCCTTAGCGGGGGGCACCTACGAGCAGTACTTC.

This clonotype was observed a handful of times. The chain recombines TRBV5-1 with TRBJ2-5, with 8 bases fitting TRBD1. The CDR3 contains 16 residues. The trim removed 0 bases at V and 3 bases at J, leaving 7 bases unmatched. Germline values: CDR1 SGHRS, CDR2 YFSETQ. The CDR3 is CASSLGPTGDEETQYF. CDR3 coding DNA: TGCGCCAGCAGCTTGGGTCCGACAGGGGATGAAGAGACCCAGTACTTC.

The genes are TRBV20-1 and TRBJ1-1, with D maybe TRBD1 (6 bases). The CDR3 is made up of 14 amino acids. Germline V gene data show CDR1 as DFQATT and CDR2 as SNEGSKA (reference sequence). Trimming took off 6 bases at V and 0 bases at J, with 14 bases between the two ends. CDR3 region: CSATKGGLNTEAFF. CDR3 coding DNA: TGCAGTGCGACAAAAGGGGGATTGAACACTGAAGCTTTCTTT.

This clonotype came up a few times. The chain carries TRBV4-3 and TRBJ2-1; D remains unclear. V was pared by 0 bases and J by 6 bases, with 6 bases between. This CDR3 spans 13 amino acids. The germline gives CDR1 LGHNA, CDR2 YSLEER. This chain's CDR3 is CASSQDFGNEQFF. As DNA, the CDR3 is TGCGCCAGCAGCCAAGATTTCGGCAATGAGCAGTTCTTC.

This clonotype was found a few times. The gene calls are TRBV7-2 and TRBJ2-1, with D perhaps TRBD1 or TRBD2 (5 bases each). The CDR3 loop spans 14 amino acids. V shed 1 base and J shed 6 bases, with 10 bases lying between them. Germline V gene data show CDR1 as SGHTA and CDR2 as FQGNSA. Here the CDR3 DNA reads TGTGCCAGCAGCTTAGGTTCAGGGACCAATGAGCAGTTCTTC. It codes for CASSLGSGTNEQFF.

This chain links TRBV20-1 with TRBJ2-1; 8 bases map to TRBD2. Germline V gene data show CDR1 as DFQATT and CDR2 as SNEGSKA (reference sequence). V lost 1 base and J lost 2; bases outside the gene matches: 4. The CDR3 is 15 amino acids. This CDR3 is CSARAKRGTYNEQFF. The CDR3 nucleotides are TGCAGTGCTAGAGCTAAGCGGGGGACCTACAATGAGCAGTTCTTC.

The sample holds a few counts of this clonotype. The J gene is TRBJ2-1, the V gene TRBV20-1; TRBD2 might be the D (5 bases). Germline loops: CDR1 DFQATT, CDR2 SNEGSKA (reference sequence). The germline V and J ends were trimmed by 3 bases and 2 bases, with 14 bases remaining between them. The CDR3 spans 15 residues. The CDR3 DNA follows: TGCAGTGCTAGCCCACTCAACGGGGCCTACAATGAGCAGTTCTTC. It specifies CSASPLNGAYNEQFF.